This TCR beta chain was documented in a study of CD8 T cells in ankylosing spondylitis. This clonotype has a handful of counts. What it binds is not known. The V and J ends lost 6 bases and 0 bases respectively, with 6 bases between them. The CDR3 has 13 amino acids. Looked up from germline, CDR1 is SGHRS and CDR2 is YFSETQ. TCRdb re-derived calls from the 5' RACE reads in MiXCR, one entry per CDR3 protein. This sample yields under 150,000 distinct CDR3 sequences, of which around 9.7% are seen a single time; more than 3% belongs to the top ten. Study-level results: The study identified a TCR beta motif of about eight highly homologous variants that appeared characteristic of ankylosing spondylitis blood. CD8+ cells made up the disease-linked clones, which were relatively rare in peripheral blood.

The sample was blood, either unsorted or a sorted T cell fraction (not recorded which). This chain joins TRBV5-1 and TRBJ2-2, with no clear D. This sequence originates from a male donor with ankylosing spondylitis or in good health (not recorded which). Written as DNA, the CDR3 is TGCGCCAGCATTCAAGCGAACACCGGGGAGCTGTTTTTT. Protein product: CASIQANTGELFF.